This TCR beta chain came from a study of blood T cell repertoires in COVID-19 (dated by TCRdb to about 2020). Regarding the research as a whole: Collaborator samples came from the United States, Italy and Spain and covered acute and convalescent phases of COVID-19. The prospective study material was composed of cDNA or gDNA derived from T cells, B-cell-depleted T cells, or PBMCs. Subjects who had been exposed to COVID-19, were actively infected with it, or had recovered from it provided the deeply sampled blood TCRbeta repertoires that made up the dataset. The repertoires were released in a freely available public database intended as a resource for research on the immune response to SARS-CoV-2. The samples were drawn from two sources: the first 160 participants of the ongoing ImmuneRACE study, and 1,000 to 1,500 subjects contributed by 6 global collaborators. Sample metadata almost always included a de-identified subject ID, COVID-19 status, age in years and sex. HLA class I and class II types, where available, came from metadata supplied by the sample provider rather than from assay-based typing.

Via the germline V gene, CDR1 is SGHTA and CDR2 FQGNSA. The CDR3 spans 19 residues, from the cysteine through the phenylalanine. Just CDR3 DNA is preserved here, 57 bases in frame from base 1. V is pruned by 4 bases and J by 4 bases, leaving 20 bases of the junction without a gene match. The collaborating institutions used their own protocols to collect whole blood in K2EDTA tubes. For TCRbeta analysis, collaborators shipped samples as frozen whole blood, isolated PBMCs, or DNA extracted from either of those sample types. The immunoSEQ Assay, a bias-controlled multiplex PCR, was used to amplify TCRbeta CDR3 regions from genomic DNA. Per the original workflow: Nucleated cell counts per sample were estimated from amplification of reference gene primers within the assay. Sequence reads were collapsed and filtered to measure the absolute abundance of every unique TCRbeta CDR3 rearrangement. For each sample, productive Simpson clonality was calculated as the square root of Simpson's diversity index over productive rearrangements. The immuneACCESS repertoire file appears here via TCRdb, limited to in-frame rearrangements. These files lack a portion of the clones; in checked studies, under half of the deficit traces to unresolved V genes, and the cause of the others is not known. V, J and clone size are those of that table, while D and trimming were read from the DNA. Present in this sample are roughly 160,000 clones, about 86% of which were seen just once. Roughly a tenth of the sample comes from the top ten.

Comment on this clone: The clone's antigen remains unknown. There are no base qualities to consult, and no much larger clone falls within one base.

Study-wide conclusions, independent of this receptor: Clinical and demographic metadata were provided uncurated, with the amount varying by source and participant.

This chain is built from TRBV7-2 and TRBJ2-5; TRBD1 fits 8 bases in the junction. Sequencing was carried out using peripheral blood. The sequence was collected from a man between 65 and 80 years old with active or convalescent COVID-19. The DNA reads TGTGCCAGCAGCTCAGCACGGCGGCAGGGGGCGCCCCGGAGAGAGACCCAGTACTTC. This encodes CASSSARRQGAPRRETQYF.